This T cell receptor (beta chain) was captured in a study of blood T cells in healthy people across ages (dated by TCRdb to between 2014 and 2017). A note on the overall study: In model experiments, roughly one uniquely barcoded TCR beta cDNA molecule per two T cells was captured by template switching. Age-related changes in TCR beta repertoire diversity were measured in the study by deep sequencing normalized with unique cDNA molecular identifiers. Donors were grouped into four age groups: young (average approximately 16 years), middle-aged (around 39), aged (around 60) and long-lived (around 82). To avoid experimental bias, donors of different ages were randomly spread across the sequencing lanes. For two donors (one aged 18 to 29 and one aged 80 or older), the study analyzed two additional independent replicas of 1 million unique cDNA reads from the same blood draw.

This clonotype was detected only a few times. The clone's antigen remains unknown. Per-base quality was not reported, and no clone a single base away is much larger than it. The donors were some 39 Caucasian individuals from Russia, aged roughly 6 to 100 years, who were systemically healthy. Ten milliliters of peripheral blood were drawn from each donor into EDTA-treated Vacutainer tubes. Ficoll-Paque density-gradient centrifugation was used to isolate PBMCs, with at least 7 million obtained per sample. Total RNA was extracted from PBMCs with Trizol reagent, with at least 5 micrograms obtained per sample. The percentages of naive CD45RAhigh/CD27high T cells were determined by flow cytometry on a PBMC aliquot from every donor. The CDR1 and CDR2 encoded by the germline V gene (reference sequence) are MNHEY and SMNVEV. Including the terminal cysteine and phenylalanine, the CDR3 comprises 14 residues. Only the CDR3 DNA stays, 42 bases, in frame from base 1. Trimming accounts for 6 bases at V and 7 bases at J, while the number of junction bases matched to no gene is 6.

Receptor libraries were prepared by 5' RACE. TCRdb records Illumina HiSeq 2500 as the sequencer. A second about 6 to 11 cycle PCR used a sample-barcoded 5' primer and a J-beta primer mix. A unique molecular identifier was introduced onto each TCR beta cDNA molecule by a template-switch 5' adaptor carrying 12 random nucleotides. Each sample yielded at least 2.5 million CDR3-containing paired-end reads. First-strand cDNA was synthesized from all RNA with the Mint cDNA synthesis kit, primed by a TRBC-specific oligonucleotide. Following uracil-DNA glycosylase treatment, all cDNA underwent a first 18-cycle PCR with the universal primers M1SS and BC2_uni_R. The source study handled its data this way. Each sample was normalized by randomly selecting 1 million high-quality reads, each carrying a distinct molecular identifier. Instead of being binned into consensus sequences, reads with shared molecular identifiers were discarded. MiTCR, with a Q25 quality threshold and the strictest error-elimination algorithm, was used for CDR3 identification, clonotype clustering and error correction. Lower-bound total TCR beta diversity was estimated with a nonparametric unseen species model using Euler transformation. In-frame beta chains were kept once TCRdb had trimmed the public reads at Q25 with fastp and called clones with MiXCR. Rows are unified per CDR3 protein, each entry keeping the most common DNA and genes. It is TCRdb's table, rather than the study itself, that gives the V and J calls and clone size. The sample yields about a million distinct CDR3 sequences; roughly 51% were counted once. The ten largest account for about 21% of the sample.

Broad study findings and their caveats: Because profiling used bulk unsorted PBMCs, naive and antigen-experienced compartments could not be compared conclusively. Estimates of total diversity from one million sequenced T cells were regarded as lower bounds and underestimates. The percentage of naive T cells measured by flow cytometry correlated strongly with observed TCR beta diversity. The long-lived group showed more naive CD4+ T cells, fewer expanded clones and increased TCR diversity than the aged group, suggesting age selection. The CMV infection status of donors was not known, potentially confounding age-related changes in expanded clonotypes. Observed TCR beta diversity per million T cells fell roughly linearly with age, and a significant reduction was already apparent by age approximately 41.

The chain is assembled from TRBV27 and TRBJ1-2, with 12 middle bases fitting TRBD1. Sequenced input: blood. This receptor was taken from a woman aged 55-70 years in good health. The DNA reads TGTGCCAGCAGCCGGGACAGGGGGCGCGGTGGCTACACCTTC. This sequence encodes CASSRDRGRGGYTF.